This section outlines one T cell receptor (beta chain) sequence together with its context. The protocol was immunoSEQ multiplex PCR, while the TCRdb copy is restricted to in-frame clones and leaves out a portion. The sample carries about 100,000 clones, approximately 87% recorded once. The sample comes from a study of OX40 agonist ivuxolimab in advanced cancers. Deletions cut 4 bases from V and 4 bases from J, with 10 bases between. Germline CDR1 SGHVS, CDR2 FQNEAQ. The CDR3 is 13 amino acids. This sequence was found in an adult with an advanced solid tumor such as melanoma, head and neck, liver or kidney cancer. The V gene is TRBV7-8, the J gene TRBJ2-5, with D uncertain. The sample in question was CD4+ or CD8+ T cells sorted from blood, obtained in a trial of the OX40 agonist ivuxolimab. The CDR3 reads CASSSLGRETQYF. CDR3 bases: TGTGCCAGCAGCTCGTTAGGAAGAGAGACCCAGTACTTC. Full variable domain (missing parts from reference TRBV7-8 and TRBJ2-5): GAGVSQSPRYKVAKRGQDVALRCDPISGHVSLFWYQQALGQGPEFLTYFQNEAQLDKSGLPSDRFFAERPEGSVSTLKIQRTQQEDSAVYLCASSSLGRETQYFGPGTRLLVL.